This T cell receptor beta chain was recovered during a study of blood T cell repertoires in COVID-19 (dated by TCRdb to the early 2020s). In terms of the full investigation: The collaborator samples originated in the United States, Italy and Spain and spanned the acute and convalescent phases of COVID-19. The prospective study material was composed of cDNA or gDNA derived from T cells, B-cell-depleted T cells, or PBMCs. Deeply sampled blood TCRbeta repertoires from subjects exposed to, actively infected with, or recovered from COVID-19 were included in the dataset. Samples came from the ongoing ImmuneRACE study (first 160 participants) plus 1,254 subjects from 6 global collaborators. The repertoires were released in a freely available public database intended as a resource for research on the immune response to SARS-CoV-2. Where HLA class I and class II types were available, the types were taken from metadata supplied by the sample provider, not from assay-based typing. A de-identified subject ID, COVID-19 status, age in years and sex were almost always included in the sample metadata. Broad study findings and their caveats: Clinical and demographic metadata were provided uncurated, with the amount varying by source and participant.

TCRbeta CDR3 regions were amplified from genomic DNA by means of the immunoSEQ Assay, a bias-controlled multiplex PCR. On the authors' methods: Within the assay, amplification of reference gene primers was used to estimate how many nucleated cells each sample contained. Sequence reads were collapsed and filtered to measure the absolute abundance of every unique TCRbeta CDR3 rearrangement. For each sample, productive Simpson clonality was calculated by taking the square root of Simpson's diversity index across productive rearrangements. Imported from immuneACCESS, the table was reduced by TCRdb to in-frame sequences with V and J called. These copies leave out some clones; in studies compared against another copy, an unresolved V gene accounts for under half, and the cause of the remainder is not known. That table is the source of V, J and clone size, and D and trimming were worked out from the DNA. Present in this sample are about 49,000 clones, approximately 80% of which were seen just once. The biggest ten clones account for around 42% of the sample.

Notes on this clone: No cognate antigen has been identified for it. Base qualities are not recorded, but no much larger clone differs from it by a single base.

Collaborating institutions collected whole blood in K2EDTA tubes following their own protocols. Collaborator samples were shipped for TCRbeta analysis as frozen whole blood, isolated PBMCs, or DNA extracted from either sample type. The CDR3 spans 17 residues, from the cysteine through the phenylalanine. Only CDR3 DNA remains: 51 bases, in frame from the first base. As encoded in the germline V gene, CDR1 is KGHDR while CDR2 is SFDVKD. Relative to germline, V is missing 0 bases and J is missing 5 bases, with 6 bases of the junction outside any gene match. Sequenced material: peripheral blood. This sequence originates from a man between 65 and 85 years old with active or convalescent COVID-19. This chain joins TRBV24-1 to TRBJ2-1; 10 junctional bases match TRBD1. The DNA sequence is given as TGTGCCACCAGTGATTTGGGGGGGACAGGGGTGGACAATGAGCAGTTCTTC. This codes for CATSDLGGTGVDNEQFF.